This TCR beta chain is from a study of T cell responses to AZD1222 COVID-19 vaccine. Assay: immunoSEQ multiplex PCR; the TCRdb copy retains only in-frame clones and omits some. The sample contains 95,000 to 150,000 clones, approximately 90% of which appear only once. Of note for this clone: Its antigen is undetermined.

Whole-study results and caveats: There were repertoire samples only from the period after the peak T cell response. Nearly half of spike-specific TCRs reportedly target variant regions that are unmutated in the B.1.351 and B.1.1.7 variants. Females outnumbered males among donors, who were mostly white British; clonal diversity was possibly underestimated.

The CDR3 has 13 residues. Germline loops: CDR1 SGHNT, CDR2 YYREEE (reference sequence). V lost 5 bases to trimming and J lost 8 bases; unmatched junction nucleotides: 9. This sequence was found in an adult in good health. V usage is TRBV5-4 and J usage is TRBJ1-2; 7 nucleotides agree with TRBD1. Sequencing used peripheral blood, obtained on day 0 of AZD1222 vaccination. The CDR3 DNA reads TGTGCCAGCAGTGCTGGGCAGGGGGGCGGCTACACCTTC. Amino acid sequence: CASSAGQGGGYTF.